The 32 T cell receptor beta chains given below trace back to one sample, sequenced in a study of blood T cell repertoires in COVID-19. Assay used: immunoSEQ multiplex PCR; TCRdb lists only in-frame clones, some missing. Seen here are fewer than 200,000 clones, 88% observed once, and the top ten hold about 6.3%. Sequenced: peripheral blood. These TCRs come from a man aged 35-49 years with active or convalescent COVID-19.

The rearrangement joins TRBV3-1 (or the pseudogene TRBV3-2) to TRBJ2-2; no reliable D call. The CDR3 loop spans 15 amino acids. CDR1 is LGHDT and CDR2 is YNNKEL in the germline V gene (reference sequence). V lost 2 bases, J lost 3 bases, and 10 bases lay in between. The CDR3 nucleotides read TGTGCCAGCAGCCAAAAACCCACATACACCGGGGAGCTGTTTTTT. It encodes CASSQKPTYTGELFF.

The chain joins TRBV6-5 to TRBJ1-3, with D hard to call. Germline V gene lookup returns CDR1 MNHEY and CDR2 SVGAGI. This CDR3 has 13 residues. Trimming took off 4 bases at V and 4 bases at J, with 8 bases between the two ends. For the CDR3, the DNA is TGTGCCAGCAGTTTTTACGCGGGAAACACCATATATTTT. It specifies CASSFYAGNTIYF.

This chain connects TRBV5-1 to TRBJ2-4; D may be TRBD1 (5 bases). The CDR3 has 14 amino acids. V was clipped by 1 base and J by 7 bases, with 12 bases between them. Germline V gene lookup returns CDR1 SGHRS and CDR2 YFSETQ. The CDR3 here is CASSLKGPDNIQYF. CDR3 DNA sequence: TGCGCCAGCAGCTTGAAGGGGCCGGACAACATTCAGTACTTC.

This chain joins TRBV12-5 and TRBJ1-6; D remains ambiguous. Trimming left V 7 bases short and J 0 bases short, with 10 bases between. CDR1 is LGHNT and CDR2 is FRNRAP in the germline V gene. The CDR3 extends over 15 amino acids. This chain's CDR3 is CASAQRRSYNSPLHF. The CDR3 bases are TGTGCTAGTGCCCAGCGCCGCTCCTATAATTCACCCCTCCACTTT.

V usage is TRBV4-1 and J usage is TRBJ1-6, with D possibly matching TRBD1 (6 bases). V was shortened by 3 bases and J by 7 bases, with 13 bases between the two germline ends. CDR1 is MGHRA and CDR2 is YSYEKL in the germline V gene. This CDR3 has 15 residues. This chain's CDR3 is CASSQEDSLNSPLHF. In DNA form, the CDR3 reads TGCGCCAGCAGCCAGGAGGACAGCCTGAATTCACCCCTCCACTTT.

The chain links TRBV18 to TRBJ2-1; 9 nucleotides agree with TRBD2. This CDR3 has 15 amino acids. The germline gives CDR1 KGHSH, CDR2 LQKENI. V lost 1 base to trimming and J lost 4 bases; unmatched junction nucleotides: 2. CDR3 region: CASSPLTSGYNEQFF. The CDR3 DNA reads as TGTGCCAGCTCACCACTGACTAGCGGTTACAATGAGCAGTTCTTC.

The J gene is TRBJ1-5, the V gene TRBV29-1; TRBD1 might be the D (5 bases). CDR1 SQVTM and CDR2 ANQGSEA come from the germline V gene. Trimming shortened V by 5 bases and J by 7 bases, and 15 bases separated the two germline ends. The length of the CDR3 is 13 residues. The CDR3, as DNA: TGCAGCGTTTCCTTCGGGGGAGCCCAGCCCCAGCATTTT. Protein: CSVSFGGAQPQHF.

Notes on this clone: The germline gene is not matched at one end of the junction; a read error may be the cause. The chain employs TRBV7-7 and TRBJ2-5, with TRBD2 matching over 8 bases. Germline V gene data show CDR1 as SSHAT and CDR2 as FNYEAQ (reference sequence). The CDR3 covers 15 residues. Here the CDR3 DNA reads TGTGCTAGCAGCTTAGACGGGACTAGCCAAGAGACCCAGTACTTC. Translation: CASSLDGTSQETQYF.

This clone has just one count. In DNA form, the CDR3 reads TGTGCCAGCGGGGAGGGGCGGCTGAGGAATGAGCAGTTCTTC. Amino acids: CASGEGRLRNEQFF. V usage is TRBV27 and J usage is TRBJ2-1; 7 positions match TRBD2. V was clipped by 8 bases and J by 7 bases; unmatched bases: 11. The germline CDR1 and CDR2 sequences are MNHEY and SMNVEV (reference sequence). The CDR3 contains 14 residues.

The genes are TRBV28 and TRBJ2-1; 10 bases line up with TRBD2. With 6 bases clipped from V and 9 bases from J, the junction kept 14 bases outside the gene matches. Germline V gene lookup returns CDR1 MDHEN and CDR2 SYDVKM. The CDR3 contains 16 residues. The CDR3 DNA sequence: TGTGCCAGCAGCACCCCCGGAGCGGGAGGGCCCCGTGAGCAGTTCTTC. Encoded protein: CASSTPGAGGPREQFF.

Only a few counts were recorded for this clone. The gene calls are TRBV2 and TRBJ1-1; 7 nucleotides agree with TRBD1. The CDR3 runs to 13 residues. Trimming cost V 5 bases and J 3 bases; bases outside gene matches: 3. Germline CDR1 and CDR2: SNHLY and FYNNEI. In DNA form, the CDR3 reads TGTGCCAGCAGTAGACAGGGTTACACTGAAGCTTTCTTT. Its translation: CASSRQGYTEAFF.

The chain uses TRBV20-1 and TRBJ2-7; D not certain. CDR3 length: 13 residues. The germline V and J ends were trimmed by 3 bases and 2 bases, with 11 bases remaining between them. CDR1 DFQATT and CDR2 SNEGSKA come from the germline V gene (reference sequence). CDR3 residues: CSASYIATYEQYF. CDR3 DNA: TGCAGTGCTAGTTACATCGCCACCTACGAGCAGTACTTC.

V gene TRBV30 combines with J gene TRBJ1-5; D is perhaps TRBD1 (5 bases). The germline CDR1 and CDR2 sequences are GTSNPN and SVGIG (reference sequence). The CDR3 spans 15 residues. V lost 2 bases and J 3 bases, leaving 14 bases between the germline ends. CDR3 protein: CAWSNGAGPNQPQHF. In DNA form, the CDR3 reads TGTGCCTGGAGTAATGGGGCAGGGCCCAATCAGCCCCAGCATTTT.

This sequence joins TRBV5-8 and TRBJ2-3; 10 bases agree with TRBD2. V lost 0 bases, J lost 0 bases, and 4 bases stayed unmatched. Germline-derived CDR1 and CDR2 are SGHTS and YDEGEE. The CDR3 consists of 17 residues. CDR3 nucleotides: TGTGCCAGCAGCTTGGCAGGACTAGCGGCTAGCACAGATACGCAGTATTTT. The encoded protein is CASSLAGLAASTDTQYF.

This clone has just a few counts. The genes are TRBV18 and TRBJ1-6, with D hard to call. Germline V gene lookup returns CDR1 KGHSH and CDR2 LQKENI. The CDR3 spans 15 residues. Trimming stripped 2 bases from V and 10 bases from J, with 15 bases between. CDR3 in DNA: TGTGCCAGCTCACCAAACAACCTAGAACTATCACCCCTCCACTTT. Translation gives CASSPNNLELSPLHF.

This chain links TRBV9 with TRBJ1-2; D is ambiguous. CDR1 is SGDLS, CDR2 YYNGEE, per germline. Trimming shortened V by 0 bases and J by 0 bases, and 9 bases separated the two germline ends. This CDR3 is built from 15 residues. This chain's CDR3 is CASSVVPGPNYGYTF. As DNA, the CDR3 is TGTGCCAGCAGCGTAGTTCCAGGTCCTAACTATGGCTACACCTTC.

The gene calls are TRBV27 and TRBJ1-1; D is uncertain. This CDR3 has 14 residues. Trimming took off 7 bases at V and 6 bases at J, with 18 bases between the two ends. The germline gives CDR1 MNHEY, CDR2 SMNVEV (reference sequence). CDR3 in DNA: TGTGCCAGCAATCACCAGTTGGACTCCCCTGAAGCTTTCTTT. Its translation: CASNHQLDSPEAFF.

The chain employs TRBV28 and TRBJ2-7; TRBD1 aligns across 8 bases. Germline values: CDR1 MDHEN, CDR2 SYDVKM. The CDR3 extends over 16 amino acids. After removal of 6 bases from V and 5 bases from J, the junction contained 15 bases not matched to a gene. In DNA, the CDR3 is TGTGCCAGCAGCCTAACCCCCGGGACAGGTTTCGACGAGCAGTACTTC. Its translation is CASSLTPGTGFDEQYF.

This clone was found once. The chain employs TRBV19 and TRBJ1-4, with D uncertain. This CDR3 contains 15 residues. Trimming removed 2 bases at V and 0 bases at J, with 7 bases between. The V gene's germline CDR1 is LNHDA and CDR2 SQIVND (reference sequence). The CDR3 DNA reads TGTGCCAGTAGTATACTATCTGCAACTAATGAAAAACTGTTTTTT. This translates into CASSILSATNEKLFF.

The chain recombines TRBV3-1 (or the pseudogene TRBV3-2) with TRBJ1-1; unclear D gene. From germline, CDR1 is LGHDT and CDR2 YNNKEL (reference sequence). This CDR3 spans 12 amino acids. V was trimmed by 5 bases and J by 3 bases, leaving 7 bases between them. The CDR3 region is CASSYRDTEAFF. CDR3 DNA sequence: TGTGCCAGCAGCTACCGGGACACTGAAGCTTTCTTT.

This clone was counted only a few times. The CDR3: CASSHRDRLNTEAFF. The CDR3 DNA sequence: TGTGCCAGCAGTCATAGGGACAGGCTGAACACTGAAGCTTTCTTT. This chain uses TRBV7-9 with TRBJ1-1, with 8 positions matching TRBD1. J gave up 0 bases and V 6 bases, and 6 bases lay outside the gene matches. The CDR3 is 15 amino acids. Germline V gene lookup returns CDR1 SEHNR and CDR2 FQNEAQ (reference sequence).

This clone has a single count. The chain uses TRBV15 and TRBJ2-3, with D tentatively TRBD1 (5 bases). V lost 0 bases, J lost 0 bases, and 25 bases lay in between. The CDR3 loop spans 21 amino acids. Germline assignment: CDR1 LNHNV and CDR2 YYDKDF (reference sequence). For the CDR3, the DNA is TGTGCCACCAGCAGAGATCGCCCGGACAACCCAAAAAGCCCTAGCACAGATACGCAGTATTTT. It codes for CATSRDRPDNPKSPSTDTQYF.

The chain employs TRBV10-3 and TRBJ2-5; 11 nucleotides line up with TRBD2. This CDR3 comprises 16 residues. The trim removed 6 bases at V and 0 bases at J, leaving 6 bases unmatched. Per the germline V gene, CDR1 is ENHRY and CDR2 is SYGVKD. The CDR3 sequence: CAISGASGRHQETQYF. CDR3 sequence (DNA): TGTGCCATCAGCGGGGCTAGCGGGAGGCACCAAGAGACCCAGTACTTC.

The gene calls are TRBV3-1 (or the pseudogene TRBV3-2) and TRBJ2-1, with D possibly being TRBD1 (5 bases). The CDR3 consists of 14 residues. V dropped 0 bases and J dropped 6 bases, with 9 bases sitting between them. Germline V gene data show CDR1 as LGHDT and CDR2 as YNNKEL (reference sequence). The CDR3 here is CASSQDLQGNEQFF. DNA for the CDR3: TGTGCCAGCAGCCAAGATTTGCAGGGCAATGAGCAGTTCTTC.

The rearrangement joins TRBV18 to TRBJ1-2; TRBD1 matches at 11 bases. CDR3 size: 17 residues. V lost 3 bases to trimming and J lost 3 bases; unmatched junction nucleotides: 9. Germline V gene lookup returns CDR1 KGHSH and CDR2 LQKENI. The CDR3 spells CASSPRTGGAGDYGYTF. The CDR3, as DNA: TGTGCCAGCTCACCCCGGACAGGGGGCGCTGGGGACTATGGCTACACCTTC.

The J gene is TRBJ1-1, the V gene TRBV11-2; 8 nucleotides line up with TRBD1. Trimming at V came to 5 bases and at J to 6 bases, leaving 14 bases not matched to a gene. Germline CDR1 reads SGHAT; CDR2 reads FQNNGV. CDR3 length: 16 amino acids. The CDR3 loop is CASSPVNYGQGAEAFF. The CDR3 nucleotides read TGTGCCAGCAGCCCAGTAAACTATGGACAGGGTGCTGAAGCTTTCTTT.

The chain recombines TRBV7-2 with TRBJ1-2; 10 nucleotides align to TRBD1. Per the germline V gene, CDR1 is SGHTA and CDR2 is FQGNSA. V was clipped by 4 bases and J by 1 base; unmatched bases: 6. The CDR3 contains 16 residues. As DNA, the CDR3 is TGTGCCAGCAGCTGGCCGGGACAGGGGCTTAACTATGGCTACACCTTC. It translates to CASSWPGQGLNYGYTF.

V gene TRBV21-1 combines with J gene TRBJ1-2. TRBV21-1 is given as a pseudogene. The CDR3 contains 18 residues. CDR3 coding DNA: TGTGCCAGCAGCACAAAAGAGGGGCCCCGGGGACTCCGGTTCTCCTACACCTTC. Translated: CASSTKEGPRGLRFSYTF.

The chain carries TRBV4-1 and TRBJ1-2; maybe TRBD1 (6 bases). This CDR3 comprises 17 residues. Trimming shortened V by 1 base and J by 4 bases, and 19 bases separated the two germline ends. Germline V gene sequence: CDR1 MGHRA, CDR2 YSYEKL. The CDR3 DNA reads TGCGCCAGCAGCCAAGCGGGTAATGGGGGCGGGAGCTATGGCTACACCTTC. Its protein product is CASSQAGNGGGSYGYTF.

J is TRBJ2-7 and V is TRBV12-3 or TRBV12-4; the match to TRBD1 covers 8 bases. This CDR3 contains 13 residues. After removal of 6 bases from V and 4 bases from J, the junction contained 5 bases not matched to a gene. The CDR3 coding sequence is TGTGCCAGCAGCCAGGGGGCTAGGTACGAGCAGTACTTC. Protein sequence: CASSQGARYEQYF.

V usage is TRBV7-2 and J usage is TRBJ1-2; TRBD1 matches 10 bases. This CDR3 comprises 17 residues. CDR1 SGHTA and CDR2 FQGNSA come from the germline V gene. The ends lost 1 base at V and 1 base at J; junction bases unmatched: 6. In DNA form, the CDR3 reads TGTGCCAGCAGCTTAGTAACGGACAGGGGGTTTAACTATGGCTACACCTTC. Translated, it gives CASSLVTDRGFNYGYTF.

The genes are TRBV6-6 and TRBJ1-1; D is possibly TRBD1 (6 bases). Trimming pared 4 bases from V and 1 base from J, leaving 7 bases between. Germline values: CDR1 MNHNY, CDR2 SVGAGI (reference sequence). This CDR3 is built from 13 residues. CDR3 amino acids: CASSLQGNTEAFF. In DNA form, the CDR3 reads TGTGCCAGCAGTTTACAGGGGAACACTGAAGCTTTCTTT.